Here is one TCR beta chain with its context. Its antigen is not yet known. The library came from the immunoSEQ multiplex PCR assay. For the multiplex PCR, a mixture combining 60 forward primers for TCR Vbeta segments and 13 reverse primers for TCR Jbeta segments was used. The CDR3 region of rearranged TCR beta genes was amplified from genomic DNA with a multiplex PCR assay. On the Illumina HiSeq System, the amplified TCR beta libraries were sequenced as 87-base-pair reads. The paper's data handling went like this. A later analysis tallied roughly 80 million unique TCR beta chains across the 666 repertoires, and about 10 million of those chains were shared by two or more donors. Raw reads were error-corrected and collapsed into unique sequences by a nearest-neighbor algorithm in which closely related sequences were merged to remove PCR and sequencing errors. To assign V, D and J gene segments, CDR3 sequences were aligned to IMGT reference sequences. For a sequence to be retained, a match of at least six nucleotides was required to both a V gene segment and a J gene segment. Rearrangements were called productive when the CDR3 lacked stop codons and stayed in frame with V and J; all others were non-productive. Following IMGT convention, CDR3 was defined as the stretch from the second conserved V-encoded cysteine up to the conserved J-encoded phenylalanine. The earlier analysis of 500 to 750 of the donors excluded any sequence lacking an unambiguous match to a single V gene segment. An earlier analysis of several hundred of the donors called V segments functional above 56.7% productive rearrangements and segregating when the between-donor standard deviation exceeded 5%. A statistical classification framework was built for diagnosing cytomegalovirus status from the catalog of TCR beta chain sequences. A later analysis assigned V and J genes by comparing TCR nucleotide sequences with IMGT/GENE-DB human TR gene sequences. Using the TCRdist pipeline, a later analysis assigned CDR3 sequences along with most-parsimonious VDJ recombination scenarios. A later analysis defined each TCR beta chain by its CDR3 amino acid sequence plus V-gene family, and excluded reads lacking a unique V-gene family. In a later analysis, 450 to 600 highly shared, low-generation-probability nucleotide sequences were removed to address suspected cross-contamination and a sequencing artifact. A later analysis calculated a clonal expansion index for each public chain from normalized within-repertoire ranks of inferred template counts. In a later analysis, generation probabilities were computed with a VDJ recombination model fitted to out-of-frame rearrangements, and the resulting probabilities were checked against IGoR. In a later analysis, hypergeometric tests were used to score TCR-TCR, TCR-HLA and TCR-CMV co-occurrence, with a repertoire-size bias correction applied to TCR pairs. False discovery rates were estimated in a later analysis by permuting HLA or CMV assignments 20 times. A later analysis grouped co-occurring TCRs with DBSCAN, adding TCRdist sequence similarity when clustering within HLA-allele-positive subsets. Repertoires with fewer than 30,000 or more than 120,000 public chains, plus five repertoires with anomalous nucleotide sharing, were excluded from co-occurrence clustering. The table was pulled from immuneACCESS by TCRdb, which kept in-frame rearrangements only. Such tables lose some clones; where checked, under half of the loss comes from unresolved V genes, and the rest has no known cause. The V and J calls and clone size are taken from that table; D and trimming were inferred from the DNA. The table for this sample records 130,000 to 150,000 clones. Clones ranked in the top ten supply 0.9% to 1% of the sample.

The sample comes from a study of cytomegalovirus exposure and HLA in healthy donors (TCRdb year 2017). Broadly, across the study: An earlier analysis of 587 of the donors reported about 300 Gb of sequence data and 117 million unique TCR beta sequences obtained from about 200 million T cells. About 330 gigabases of sequencing data and around 88 million unique TCR sequences made up an early release that covered 640 HLA-typed donors. Of the roughly 390 genotyped donors, approximately 83% fell in the genetic ancestry cluster associated with self-reported Caucasian donors. The aim of the study was to test whether cataloging public T cell receptors could identify signatures of past pathogen exposure. The study used immunosequencing to profile the T cell repertoires of 600 to 850 subjects and linked those repertoires to cytomegalovirus serostatus. Along with the roughly 670-subject first cohort, a separate validation cohort of over a hundred different subjects was used. High-throughput TCR immunosequencing, statistical association of individual TCRs with disease status, and machine learning were combined to predict cytomegalovirus infection status. In a later analysis, previously published TCR beta repertoires from 666 donors were re-analyzed and high-resolution HLA genotyping was added so that TCR occurrence patterns could be studied. Rather than using new phenotypic data, the later analysis identified candidate immune exposures from TCR beta sequences and from how often those sequences occurred across donors. An earlier analysis of some 500 of the donors applied high-throughput TCR beta sequencing to assess whether each TCR beta V gene segment acted as functional or pseudogenic. Alongside the repertoire data, information on donor age, sex, ethnicity and CMV serostatus was compiled. A later genetic analysis used genome-wide SNP genotypes for about 55% of the 666 donors, treating that subset as a discovery cohort. Every repertoire in the discovery cohort had been generated on one and the same sequencing platform. Class I and class II HLA loci were covered by the typing at four-digit resolution. Typing coverage differed by locus: A, B, C, DRB1 and DQB1 were typed in roughly 620-630 donors, DQA1 in about 500, DPA1 in around 600, and DPB1 in approximately 450. Several DR-DQ haplotypes were handled as single units for association and clustering, since linkage in the cohort was strong. On average, roughly 250,000 unique TCR beta nucleotide sequences were sequenced per donor among fewer than 500 genotyped donors of the cohort, with around 19% of those sequences being non-productive. Broad study findings and their caveats: A further reported finding was that TCR beta sequences accurately predicted the HLA-A and HLA-B alleles for most subjects in the first cohort. A later analysis found that HLA-associated TCR beta chains were more clonally expanded and had lower generation probabilities than equally common non-associated chains. A later analysis reported that several top co-occurrence clusters appeared linked to parvovirus B19, influenza, CMV and Epstein-Barr virus. The presence/absence analyses assumed that sequencing depth was roughly uniform across donors, and that assumption may not be true. In a later analysis, over 15,000 TCR beta sequences were associated with specific HLA alleles at a false discovery rate of 0.05. The sequencing pipeline was judged likely to have produced a cluster of highly shared sequence variants as a technical artifact. Approximately 16 rarely observed V segments, including chromosome 9 orphons, were excluded from the earlier analysis of approximately 600 of the donors because counts were too low. Broadly in line with IMGT annotations, most TCR beta V segments showed up in productive rearrangements about 87% or about 30% of the time in an earlier analysis of under 700 of the donors. Linkage disequilibrium might explain the correlated functional status among segregating V segments, but an unknown experimental factor could not be ruled out. V-gene and J-gene trimming of TCR beta chains was associated with a missense DCLRE1C variant in a later genetic analysis, and the association was replicated in an independent cohort. The authors suggested that the approach could potentially be generalized to other disease states and immunological phenotypes. The cohort was sequenced for TCR beta chains only, and without alpha or paired-chain data the features that could be detected were limited. According to a later genetic analysis, donors in an Asian-associated ancestry cluster had fewer N-insertions in productive TCRs than the approximately 710-donor mean. A later analysis found that most CMV-associated TCR beta chains appeared HLA-restricted, with HLA associations seemingly driven largely by CMV exposure. For the cohort, immune exposure information was limited to CMV serostatus. A few of the identified cytomegalovirus-associated TCR beta chains were confirmed in vitro to be specific for cytomegalovirus antigens. Most TCR sequences were seen in very few donors, while some public TCRs were found in many individuals. Because the 87-base-pair reads could not distinguish some IMGT-functional V segments, including TRBV6-2 and TRBV6-3, those segments were excluded. Cytomegalovirus status was reported to be diagnosed by the classifier with high specificity and sensitivity in both the original and validation cohorts. A total of 164 TCR beta chains were listed by the study as associated with cytomegalovirus. When HLA alleles, especially DR and DQ, strongly co-occurred, attributing TCR associations to individual alleles was difficult. In a later analysis, TCR association rates were found to vary across HLA loci, with the most associated TCRs seen for DRB1 alleles and the fewest for HLA-C alleles. Because HLA typing was unavailable for some donors at each locus, only the typed subset was used in association tests.

The CDR3 has 12 amino acids, counting the end cysteine and phenylalanine. The retained sequence is limited to the CDR3, 36 bases, with the frame set at the first base. The CDR1 and CDR2 encoded by the germline V gene are SQVTM and ANQGSEA. V loses 6 bases of germline sequence and J loses 5 bases, and the interval between the two ends is 10 bases. The cohort consisted of 666 healthy bone marrow donors. At the time of sampling, every cohort member was nominally healthy, though immune exposures that went unrecorded were likely present. The donor was CMV seronegative and was included in the group of about 400 seronegative cohort members. Each donor provided a peripheral blood sample, and peripheral blood mononuclear cells were used for TCR beta sequencing. The Qiagen DNeasy Blood Extraction Kit was used to extract genomic DNA from the blood cell samples.

What was sequenced was PBMCs. The sequence joins TRBV29-1 to TRBJ2-2, with a weak D call of TRBD1 (6 bases match). This TCR derives from a male donor in good health and CMV-seronegative. For the CDR3, the sequence is CSVPGDTGELFF. The sequence in DNA is TGCAGCGTGCCAGGGGATACCGGGGAGCTGTTTTTT.